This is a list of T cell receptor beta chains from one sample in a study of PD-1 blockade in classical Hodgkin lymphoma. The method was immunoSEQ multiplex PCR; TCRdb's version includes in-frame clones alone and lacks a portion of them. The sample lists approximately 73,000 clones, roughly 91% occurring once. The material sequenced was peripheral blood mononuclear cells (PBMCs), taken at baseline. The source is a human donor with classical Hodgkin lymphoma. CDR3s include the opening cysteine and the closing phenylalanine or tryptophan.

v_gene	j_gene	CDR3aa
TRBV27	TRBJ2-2	CASGGAVGELFF
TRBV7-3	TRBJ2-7	CASSLDANYYEQYF
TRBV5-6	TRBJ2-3	CASTNRGGTDTQYF
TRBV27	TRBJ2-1	CASRPGTLLNEQFF
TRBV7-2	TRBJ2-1	CASSLAVAPNEQFF
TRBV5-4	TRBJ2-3	CASSHRASRDTDTQYF
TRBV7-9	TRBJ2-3	CASITGGTGADTQYF
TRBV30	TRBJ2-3	CAWSVGTSGGAGTDTQYF
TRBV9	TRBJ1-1	CASSYGQGSTEAFF
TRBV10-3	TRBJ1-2	CAISSGQAQGLYGYTF
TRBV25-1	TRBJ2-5	CASSDPSVGGETQYF
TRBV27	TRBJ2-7	CASSITSGSGEQYF
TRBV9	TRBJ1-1	CASSSRTESTEAFF
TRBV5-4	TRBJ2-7	CASSLGTVGSYEQYF
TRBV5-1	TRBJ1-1	CASSLVALTGTNTEAFF
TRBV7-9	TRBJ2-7	CASSWDRGNREQYF
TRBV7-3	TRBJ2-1	CASSFQGSRNEQFF
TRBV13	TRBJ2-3	CASSFLATDTQYF